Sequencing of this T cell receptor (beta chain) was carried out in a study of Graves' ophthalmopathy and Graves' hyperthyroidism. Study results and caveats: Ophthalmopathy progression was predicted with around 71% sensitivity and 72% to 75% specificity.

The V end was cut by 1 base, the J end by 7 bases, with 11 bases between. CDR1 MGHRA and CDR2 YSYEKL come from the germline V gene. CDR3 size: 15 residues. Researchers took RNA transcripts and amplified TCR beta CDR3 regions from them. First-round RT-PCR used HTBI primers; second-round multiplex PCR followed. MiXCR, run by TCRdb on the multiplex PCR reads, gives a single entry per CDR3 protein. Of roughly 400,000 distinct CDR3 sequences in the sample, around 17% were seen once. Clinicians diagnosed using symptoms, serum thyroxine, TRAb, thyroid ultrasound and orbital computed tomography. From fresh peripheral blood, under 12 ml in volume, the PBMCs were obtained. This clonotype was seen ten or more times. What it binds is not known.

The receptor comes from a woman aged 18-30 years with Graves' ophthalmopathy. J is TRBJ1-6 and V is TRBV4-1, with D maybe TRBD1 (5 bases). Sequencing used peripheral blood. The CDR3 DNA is TGCGCCAGCAGCCAAGGAGGCAGGGTAAATTCACCCCTCCACTTT. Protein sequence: CASSQGGRVNSPLHF.